A selection of T cell receptor beta chains follows, all from one sample in a study of shared clonotypes between healthy human individuals. Assay: immunoSEQ multiplex PCR; the TCRdb copy retains only in-frame clones and omits some. The sample has roughly 2.2 million clones; approximately 95% are singletons. What was sequenced was naive CD4+ T cells from PBMCs. Receptor source: a man aged 18 to 35 in good health. Some clones in this sample may be carry-over from other donors' samples. Each CDR3 is given with its conserved first and last residue. The order of the fields is CDR3 DNA, CDR3 protein, D gene, J gene, clone size, CDR3 length, V gene. A D gene is named only where the DNA matches it firmly. Size values are once, few and many counts, or a class for expanded clones, and some rows have none.

CDR3nt: TGTGCCAGCAGCTCTAGCCGGGATACGCAGTATTTT; CDR3aa: CASSSSRDTQYF; d_gene: NA; j_gene: TRBJ2-3; abundance: once; len: 12; v_gene: TRBV11-2
CDR3nt: TGTGCCAGCAGCTCTAGCGGGAGGGCACACGAGCAGTACTTC; CDR3aa: CASSSSGRAHEQYF; d_gene: TRBD2; j_gene: TRBJ2-7; abundance: NA; len: 14; v_gene: TRBV5-6
CDR3nt: TGTGCCATCAGTGACTCACCTCCCTACGAGCAGTACTTC; CDR3aa: CAISDSPPYEQYF; d_gene: NA; j_gene: TRBJ2-7; abundance: NA; len: 13; v_gene: TRBV6-5
CDR3nt: TGTGCCAGCACCCTCAATTACGGACAGGGGGCGCGGGGCTACACCTTC; CDR3aa: CASTLNYGQGARGYTF; d_gene: TRBD1; j_gene: TRBJ1-2; abundance: NA; len: 16; v_gene: TRBV28
CDR3nt: TGTGCCAGCAGCTTAGATGGGTCGGACTCCGGTACGCAGTATTTT; CDR3aa: CASSLDGSDSGTQYF; d_gene: NA; j_gene: TRBJ2-3; abundance: once; len: 15; v_gene: TRBV11-2
CDR3nt: TGTGCCAGCAGTTCACTTAGCGGGAGCCCCGGAGAGACCCAGTACTTC; CDR3aa: CASSSLSGSPGETQYF; d_gene: TRBD2; j_gene: TRBJ2-5; abundance: NA; len: 16; v_gene: TRBV2
CDR3nt: TGTGCCAGCAGCCCGACAGATCCCTATGGCTACACCTTC; CDR3aa: CASSPTDPYGYTF; d_gene: NA; j_gene: TRBJ1-2; abundance: once; len: 13; v_gene: TRBV6-1
CDR3nt: TGCGCCAGCAGCCCGGGGGCGGGGCCTTCCGGGGAGACCCAGTACTTC; CDR3aa: CASSPGAGPSGETQYF; d_gene: NA; j_gene: TRBJ2-5; abundance: NA; len: 16; v_gene: TRBV5-1
CDR3nt: TGTGCCAGCAGCTTACCGGGGCAGCCCCAAGAGACCCAGTACTTC; CDR3aa: CASSLPGQPQETQYF; d_gene: NA; j_gene: TRBJ2-5; abundance: NA; len: 15; v_gene: TRBV7-9
CDR3nt: TGTGCCAGCAATACCCCAGGCCGTTACAATGAGCAGTTCTTC; CDR3aa: CASNTPGRYNEQFF; d_gene: NA; j_gene: TRBJ2-1; abundance: NA; len: 14; v_gene: TRBV28
CDR3nt: TGTGCCAGCAGCTTAGGTGCTTATTTAGGGGATGAGCAGTTCTTC; CDR3aa: CASSLGAYLGDEQFF; d_gene: NA; j_gene: TRBJ2-1; abundance: NA; len: 15; v_gene: TRBV11-2
CDR3nt: TGTGCCAGCACCCCACAGAGACTCTCCTACGAGCAGTACTTC; CDR3aa: CASTPQRLSYEQYF; d_gene: NA; j_gene: TRBJ2-7; abundance: NA; len: 14; v_gene: TRBV2
CDR3nt: TGTGCCAGCAGCCAAGACGACAGGGGCGGCTACACCTTC; CDR3aa: CASSQDDRGGYTF; d_gene: TRBD1; j_gene: TRBJ1-2; abundance: NA; len: 13; v_gene: TRBV4-2
CDR3nt: TGTGCCAGCAGCTTAGCCCCCACAGATACGCAGTATTTT; CDR3aa: CASSLAPTDTQYF; d_gene: NA; j_gene: TRBJ2-3; abundance: NA; len: 13; v_gene: TRBV7-2
CDR3nt: TGTGCCAGTAGTATCTCGTCAGATAATTTCATGGGCACTGAAGCTTTCTTT; CDR3aa: CASSISSDNFMGTEAFF; d_gene: NA; j_gene: TRBJ1-1; abundance: NA; len: 17; v_gene: TRBV19
CDR3nt: TGCGCCAGCCAGCTTGTCGGTTCCTACAATGAGCAGTTCTTC; CDR3aa: CASQLVGSYNEQFF; d_gene: NA; j_gene: TRBJ2-1; abundance: NA; len: 14; v_gene: TRBV5-1
CDR3nt: TGCGCCAGCAGCCGGGACAGGGCCTACGAGCAGTACTTC; CDR3aa: CASSRDRAYEQYF; d_gene: TRBD1; j_gene: TRBJ2-7; abundance: few; len: 13; v_gene: TRBV4-3
CDR3nt: TGTGCCAGCAGCCGGTCGGGGGCCCAGACCGGGGAGCTGTTTTTT; CDR3aa: CASSRSGAQTGELFF; d_gene: NA; j_gene: TRBJ2-2; abundance: NA; len: 15; v_gene: TRBV11-1
CDR3nt: TGCGCCAGCAGCTTTACAGGGGAACCTGGAAACACCATATATTTT; CDR3aa: CASSFTGEPGNTIYF; d_gene: TRBD1; j_gene: TRBJ1-3; abundance: NA; len: 15; v_gene: TRBV5-1
CDR3nt: TGTGCCATCAGTGGGACCCTGACGGGCAATGAGCAGTTCTTC; CDR3aa: CAISGTLTGNEQFF; d_gene: NA; j_gene: TRBJ2-1; abundance: once; len: 14; v_gene: TRBV10-3
CDR3nt: TGTGCCAGCAGCTTCGGGTTGCGGACCTCCTACGAGCAGTACTTC; CDR3aa: CASSFGLRTSYEQYF; d_gene: NA; j_gene: TRBJ2-7; abundance: NA; len: 15; v_gene: TRBV13
CDR3nt: TGCAGTGCTGATTCAGGGAACGAGCAGTACTTC; CDR3aa: CSADSGNEQYF; d_gene: NA; j_gene: TRBJ2-7; abundance: NA; len: 11; v_gene: TRBV20-1
CDR3nt: TGTGCCAGCATCGGGACTAGCGGGAACACCGGGGAGCTGTTTTTT; CDR3aa: CASIGTSGNTGELFF; d_gene: TRBD2; j_gene: TRBJ2-2; abundance: NA; len: 15; v_gene: TRBV2
CDR3nt: TGTGCCAGCAGCTTGGATCTCGGGACAGGGGCCCTCACAGATACGCAGTATTTT; CDR3aa: CASSLDLGTGALTDTQYF; d_gene: TRBD1; j_gene: TRBJ2-3; abundance: NA; len: 18; v_gene: TRBV5-6
CDR3nt: TGTGCCAGCAGCACCCCAGCGGGAGGGGGCTACGAGCAGTACTTC; CDR3aa: CASSTPAGGGYEQYF; d_gene: TRBD2; j_gene: TRBJ2-7; abundance: NA; len: 15; v_gene: TRBV5-4
CDR3nt: TGTGCCAGCAGTCGCCTAAGTATGGCCGGGATCGGGGCCAACGTCCTGACTTTC; CDR3aa: CASSRLSMAGIGANVLTF; d_gene: NA; j_gene: TRBJ2-6; abundance: NA; len: 18; v_gene: TRBV28
CDR3nt: TGTGCCAGCAGCCCTCGGGGCACAGATACGCAGTATTTT; CDR3aa: CASSPRGTDTQYF; d_gene: NA; j_gene: TRBJ2-3; abundance: NA; len: 13; v_gene: TRBV7-8
CDR3nt: TGCGCCAGCAGCTTTGGGCTAACTAACACCGGGGAGCTGTTTTTT; CDR3aa: CASSFGLTNTGELFF; d_gene: NA; j_gene: TRBJ2-2; abundance: once; len: 15; v_gene: TRBV5-1
CDR3nt: TGTGCCAGCAGGGAAAAACTAGCGGGAGGGGACAATGAGCAGTTCTTC; CDR3aa: CASREKLAGGDNEQFF; d_gene: TRBD2; j_gene: TRBJ2-1; abundance: NA; len: 16; v_gene: TRBV6-1
CDR3nt: TGCAGCGTTTCGACGGTGTTGGTTAACATTCAGTACTTC; CDR3aa: CSVSTVLVNIQYF; d_gene: NA; j_gene: TRBJ2-4; abundance: NA; len: 13; v_gene: TRBV29-1
CDR3nt: TGTGCCAGCAGTTTTAGCGGGAGGAGTTACAATGAGCAGTTCTTC; CDR3aa: CASSFSGRSYNEQFF; d_gene: TRBD2; j_gene: TRBJ2-1; abundance: NA; len: 15; v_gene: TRBV2
CDR3nt: TGTGCCAGCAGAAAAGACAGGTTGTCTGGGGCCAACGTCCTGACTTTC; CDR3aa: CASRKDRLSGANVLTF; d_gene: NA; j_gene: TRBJ2-6; abundance: NA; len: 16; v_gene: TRBV7-2
CDR3nt: TGTGCCAGCAGTGAAGTCAGAAAGACCTACGAGCAGTACTTC; CDR3aa: CASSEVRKTYEQYF; d_gene: NA; j_gene: TRBJ2-7; abundance: NA; len: 14; v_gene: TRBV25-1
CDR3nt: TGCGCCAGCAGCCAAGGGAGGGCACATGGGTTGGCCAAAAACATTCAGTACTTC; CDR3aa: CASSQGRAHGLAKNIQYF; d_gene: NA; j_gene: TRBJ2-4; abundance: NA; len: 18; v_gene: TRBV4-1
CDR3nt: TGTGCCAGCTCACTCCTCCAAGGGACTCAAGAAGGCTATGGCTACACCTTC; CDR3aa: CASSLLQGTQEGYGYTF; d_gene: NA; j_gene: TRBJ1-2; abundance: once; len: 17; v_gene: TRBV18
CDR3nt: TGTGCCAGCTCTGATAATAGGGGGGTTACTGAAGCTTTCTTT; CDR3aa: CASSDNRGVTEAFF; d_gene: NA; j_gene: TRBJ1-1; abundance: NA; len: 14; v_gene: TRBV6-1
CDR3nt: TGTGCCTGGAGTGGGGTTTCCTACGAGCAGTACTTC; CDR3aa: CAWSGVSYEQYF; d_gene: NA; j_gene: TRBJ2-7; abundance: once; len: 12; v_gene: TRBV30
CDR3nt: TGTGCCAGCGGGCGGGTCGGGGGGCTGAGGCACACCTTC; CDR3aa: CASGRVGGLRHTF; d_gene: NA; j_gene: TRBJ1-2; abundance: NA; len: 13; v_gene: TRBV6-5
CDR3nt: TGCGCCAGCAGCCTTGACCGGACAGGGCCCTACGAGCAGTACTTC; CDR3aa: CASSLDRTGPYEQYF; d_gene: TRBD1; j_gene: TRBJ2-7; abundance: NA; len: 15; v_gene: TRBV5-1
CDR3nt: TGTGCCAGTAGTATGGGACTAGCGGGCCTGGGAGAGACCCAGTACTTC; CDR3aa: CASSMGLAGLGETQYF; d_gene: TRBD2; j_gene: TRBJ2-5; abundance: NA; len: 16; v_gene: TRBV19
CDR3nt: TGTGCCAGTAGCCGCAGAGAATACGGCTACACCTTC; CDR3aa: CASSRREYGYTF; d_gene: NA; j_gene: TRBJ1-2; abundance: NA; len: 12; v_gene: TRBV19
CDR3nt: TGCAGCGTCTACCGGGACAGTGGGGCAAATGAGCAGTTCTTC; CDR3aa: CSVYRDSGANEQFF; d_gene: TRBD1; j_gene: TRBJ2-1; abundance: NA; len: 14; v_gene: TRBV29-1
CDR3nt: TGTGCCAGCAGCTCCCCTACGACAGTGCCCGCTGGCTACACCTTC; CDR3aa: CASSSPTTVPAGYTF; d_gene: NA; j_gene: TRBJ1-2; abundance: NA; len: 15; v_gene: TRBV5-5
CDR3nt: TGTGCCAGCAGTCGCACGGGTCACGAAGCTTTCTTT; CDR3aa: CASSRTGHEAFF; d_gene: NA; j_gene: TRBJ1-1; abundance: NA; len: 12; v_gene: TRBV6-5
CDR3nt: TGTGCCACCAGCAGGCCGGGTTACGAGCAGTACTTC; CDR3aa: CATSRPGYEQYF; d_gene: NA; j_gene: TRBJ2-7; abundance: NA; len: 12; v_gene: TRBV15
CDR3nt: TGTGCCACCAGCAGAGATCTGGTAACTGGAAACACCATATATTTT; CDR3aa: CATSRDLVTGNTIYF; d_gene: NA; j_gene: TRBJ1-3; abundance: NA; len: 15; v_gene: TRBV15
CDR3nt: TGTGCCAGCAGCTTAGGCCGCGGGAGGGCCAGAGGAGAGACCCAGTACTTC; CDR3aa: CASSLGRGRARGETQYF; d_gene: TRBD2; j_gene: TRBJ2-5; abundance: NA; len: 17; v_gene: TRBV11-2
CDR3nt: TGTGCCAGCAGCCAACTTGGGGGGGGCTATGGCTACACCTTC; CDR3aa: CASSQLGGGYGYTF; d_gene: NA; j_gene: TRBJ1-2; abundance: NA; len: 14; v_gene: TRBV4-2
CDR3nt: TGCGCCAGCAGCCGAGCTAGCGGGAGTTATGACGAGCAGTACTTC; CDR3aa: CASSRASGSYDEQYF; d_gene: TRBD2; j_gene: TRBJ2-7; abundance: NA; len: 15; v_gene: TRBV5-1
CDR3nt: TGTGCCAGCAGTTACGCGACAGGGGGTTACGAGCAGTACTTC; CDR3aa: CASSYATGGYEQYF; d_gene: TRBD1; j_gene: TRBJ2-7; abundance: NA; len: 14; v_gene: TRBV28
CDR3nt: TGCGCTAGCAGCCGAAACAGGGGGCGGGTTACTAATGAAAAACTGTTTTTT; CDR3aa: CASSRNRGRVTNEKLFF; d_gene: TRBD1; j_gene: TRBJ1-4; abundance: NA; len: 17; v_gene: TRBV4-3
CDR3nt: TGTGCCAGCTACCGCCGGCAGTCGGGTACTGAAGCTTTCTTT; CDR3aa: CASYRRQSGTEAFF; d_gene: NA; j_gene: TRBJ1-1; abundance: NA; len: 14; v_gene: TRBV5-8
CDR3nt: TGCGCCAGCAGCTTGATCTCCGGACAGCCGGGGGCCAACGTCCTGACTTTC; CDR3aa: CASSLISGQPGANVLTF; d_gene: NA; j_gene: TRBJ2-6; abundance: NA; len: 17; v_gene: TRBV5-1